The rows below give T cell receptor beta chains drawn from one sample of a study of T cell responses to AZD1222 COVID-19 vaccine. The repertoire was sequenced with immunoSEQ multiplex PCR; TCRdb's copy has only in-frame clones and lacks some. The table has tens of thousands of clones, about 72% seen once. Source: peripheral blood, taken on day 0 of AZD1222 vaccination. The receptor source for this set is an adult in good health. Both conserved end residues are part of each CDR3. The D gene is left open where the match is weak. Only part of the rows carry a size: once, few, many, or a class if the clone is expanded.

>.|TRBV9|TRBJ1-2|.
CASSVPPGDPSNYGYTF
TGTGCCAGCAGCGTACCCCCTGGTGATCCCTCTAACTATGGCTACACCTTC
>.|TRBV28|TRBJ2-7|.
CASRGRAPTYEQYF
TGTGCCAGCAGGGGTCGGGCACCTACCTACGAGCAGTACTTC
>.|TRBV7-9|TRBJ2-7|.
CASSLSSYEQYF
TGTGCCAGCAGCCTAAGTTCCTACGAGCAGTACTTC
>.|TRBV5-1|TRBJ2-6|.
CASSPVGSGANVLTF
TGCGCCAGCAGCCCGGTCGGCTCTGGGGCCAACGTCCTGACTTTC
>once|TRBV20-1|TRBJ1-4|.
CSASEQDQKLFF
TGCAGTGCTAGTGAACAGGATCAAAAACTGTTTTTT
>few|TRBV29-1|TRBJ2-2|.
CSVFGGPLTGELFF
TGCAGCGTTTTCGGAGGCCCTTTAACCGGGGAGCTGTTTTTT
>.|TRBV27|TRBJ1-1|.
CASSLRGRGNNEAFF
TGTGCCAGCAGTTTAAGGGGGAGGGGCAACAATGAAGCTTTCTTT
>.|TRBV20-1|TRBJ2-1|TRBD2
CSASWRERSYNEQFF
TGCAGTGCTAGTTGGCGGGAGCGTTCCTACAATGAGCAGTTCTTC
>.|TRBV19|TRBJ1-1|.
CASRDWNTEAFF
TGTGCCAGTAGGGACTGGAACACTGAAGCTTTCTTT
>few|TRBV18|TRBJ2-1|TRBD2
CASSPGLAGSNEQFF
TGTGCCAGCTCACCGGGACTAGCGGGATCCAATGAGCAGTTCTTC
>.|TRBV5-4|TRBJ2-1|.
CASSIDTNNEQFF
TGTGCCAGCAGCATAGATACCAACAATGAGCAGTTCTTC
>few|TRBV7-2|TRBJ1-4|.
CASSFLPGGGEKLFF
TGTGCCAGCAGCTTCCTTCCGGGAGGTGGAGAAAAACTGTTTTTT
>.|TRBV6-5|TRBJ2-7|TRBD1
CASRGQGYEQYF
TGTGCCAGCAGGGGACAGGGGTACGAGCAGTACTTC
>.|TRBV5-4|TRBJ2-5|TRBD2
CASSLQGGARETQYF
TGTGCCAGCAGCTTGCAGGGAGGGGCCCGAGAGACCCAGTACTTC
>.|TRBV12-3/TRBV12-4|TRBJ1-2|.
CASSLDGSTGYTF
TGTGCCAGCAGTTTAGACGGCTCGACCGGCTACACCTTC
>.|TRBV7-2|TRBJ1-5|.
CASGYSNQPQHF
TGTGCCAGCGGGTATAGCAATCAGCCCCAGCATTTT
>few|TRBV7-8|TRBJ2-7|.
CASSLILREQYF
TGTGCCAGCAGTCTAATTCTACGAGAGCAGTACTTC
>.|TRBV30|TRBJ2-1|.
CAWSADREEQFF
TGTGCCTGGAGCGCCGACCGGGAGGAGCAGTTCTTC
>few|TRBV24-1|TRBJ2-1|TRBD1
CATSGGTGKYNEQFF
TGTGCCACCAGTGGGGGGACAGGGAAATACAATGAGCAGTTCTTC
>.|TRBV11-2|TRBJ2-7|.
CASSQVRRPYEQYF
TGTGCCAGCAGCCAAGTACGACGTCCCTACGAGCAGTACTTC
>.|TRBV2|TRBJ1-4|TRBD1
CASKGQVFNEKLFF
TGTGCCAGCAAAGGACAGGTCTTTAATGAAAAACTGTTTTTT
>few|TRBV28|TRBJ1-2|.
CASSSGSLSYGYTF
TGTGCCAGCAGTTCGGGCAGTCTCAGCTATGGCTACACCTTC
>.|TRBV7-2|TRBJ2-6|.
CASSLDAGSGANVLTF
TGTGCCAGCAGCTTAGATGCGGGATCTGGGGCCAACGTCCTGACTTTC
>.|TRBV7-9|TRBJ2-7|.
CASSYWGAGNEQYF
TGTGCCAGCAGCTACTGGGGGGCTGGGAACGAGCAGTACTTC
>once|TRBV10-3|TRBJ1-2|.
CAISISQGWEGYGYTF
TGTGCCATCAGTATAAGCCAGGGGTGGGAAGGCTATGGCTACACCTTC
>.|TRBV5-4|TRBJ2-5|.
CASSFGHQETQYF
TGTGCCAGCAGCTTCGGACACCAAGAGACCCAGTACTTC
>.|TRBV24-1|TRBJ2-1|.
CATSDPDGSNEQFF
TGTGCCACCAGTGATCCGGACGGCTCCAATGAGCAGTTCTTC
>.|TRBV18|TRBJ2-1|.
CASSPTLNNEQFF
TGTGCCAGCTCACCAACCCTGAACAATGAGCAGTTCTTC
>.|TRBV9|TRBJ2-7|.
CASSVRDGHPHF
TGTGCCAGCAGCGTAAGAGATGGGCATCCACACTTC
>.|TRBV19|TRBJ2-1|TRBD2
CASSIGGRVGNEQFF
TGTGCCAGTAGTATTGGCGGGAGAGTGGGCAATGAGCAGTTCTTC
>.|TRBV18|TRBJ2-2|.
CASSPVGRNTGELFF
TGTGCCAGCTCACCGGTAGGGCGGAACACCGGGGAGCTGTTTTTT
>few|TRBV19|TRBJ1-2|.
CASSIEHRVSYGYTF
TGTGCCAGTAGTATAGAGCACAGGGTTAGCTATGGCTACACCTTC
>.|TRBV10-3|TRBJ2-1|TRBD2
CAISEGGSFTEQFF
TGTGCCATCAGTGAGGGCGGGAGTTTCACTGAGCAGTTCTTC
>.|TRBV4-1|TRBJ2-3|.
CASSQDLGTDTQYF
TGCGCCAGCAGCCAAGATCTTGGGACAGATACGCAGTATTTT
>.|TRBV7-8|TRBJ2-7|.
CASSLELVSVEQYF
TGTGCCAGCAGCTTAGAACTTGTAAGCGTCGAGCAGTACTTC
>.|TRBV19|TRBJ1-1|.
CASSIFKNTEAFF
TGTGCCAGTAGTATATTCAAGAACACTGAAGCTTTCTTT
>.|TRBV5-1|TRBJ2-1|TRBD2
CASRPGGGSNEQFF
TGCGCCAGCAGGCCCGGGGGAGGGAGCAATGAGCAGTTCTTC
>.|TRBV11-3|TRBJ2-3|TRBD1
CASSLGQPTDTQYF
TGTGCCAGCAGCTTGGGACAGCCCACAGATACGCAGTATTTT
>once|TRBV24-1|TRBJ1-1|.
CATIGRKDTEAFF
TGTGCCACCATAGGGCGTAAGGACACTGAAGCTTTCTTT
>.|TRBV10-3|TRBJ2-3|TRBD1
CAISAEGLTGTGVNTQYF
TGTGCCATCAGTGCCGAAGGGTTAACCGGGACAGGGGTAAATACGCAGTATTTT
>once|TRBV5-8|TRBJ2-1|.
CASSLGTKNEQFF
TGTGCCAGCAGCTTGGGTACCAAAAATGAGCAGTTCTTC
>few|TRBV30|TRBJ2-7|.
CAWSVYSKREQYF
TGTGCCTGGAGTGTATATTCTAAACGCGAGCAGTACTTC
>.|TRBV24-1|TRBJ1-2|TRBD1
CATSDGQGKEGYTF
TGTGCCACCAGTGATGGACAGGGGAAAGAAGGCTACACCTTC
>.|TRBV7-9|TRBJ1-1|.
CASSSGGGAGNTEAFF
TGTGCCAGCAGCTCGGGTGGTGGGGCGGGGAACACTGAAGCTTTCTTT
>.|TRBV12-3/TRBV12-4|TRBJ1-4|.
CASRSGTLARLFF
TGTGCCAGCAGGTCCGGGACACTAGCGAGACTGTTTTTT
>.|TRBV23-1|TRBJ1-2|TRBD1
CASSQGTGLVTYGYTF
TGCGCCAGCAGTCAAGGGACAGGGTTAGTAACCTATGGCTACACCTTC
>.|TRBV2|TRBJ2-7|TRBD2
CASSGTSGRARGYEQYF
TGTGCCAGCAGTGGGACTAGCGGGAGGGCCAGGGGCTACGAGCAGTACTTC
>.|TRBV3-1/TRBV3-2|TRBJ2-7|TRBD2
CASGPGGSYEQYF
TGTGCCAGCGGCCCGGGGGGTTCCTACGAGCAGTACTTC
>.|TRBV6-4|TRBJ1-5|.
CASSDLAGTGGNQPQHF
TGTGCCAGCAGTGATTTGGCCGGCACCGGAGGGAATCAGCCCCAGCATTTT
>.|TRBV12-3/TRBV12-4|TRBJ2-2|.
CASSLGGTGELFF
TGTGCCAGCAGTTTAGGGGGCACCGGGGAGCTGTTTTTT
>few|TRBV2|TRBJ2-1|TRBD2
CASSRLAGGYNEQFF
TGTGCCAGCAGTCGACTAGCGGGAGGTTACAATGAGCAGTTCTTC
>.|TRBV6-5|TRBJ2-1|.
CASSWSAGSFYNEQFF
TGTGCCAGCAGTTGGTCAGCAGGGAGCTTCTACAATGAGCAGTTCTTC
>.|TRBV6-1|TRBJ2-5|.
CASSDRPEFQTQYF
TGTGCCAGCAGTGACCGCCCAGAGTTTCAGACCCAGTACTTC
>.|TRBV3-1/TRBV3-2|TRBJ1-1|.
CASSGGLGTEAFF
TGTGCCAGCAGCGGGGGGCTTGGGACTGAAGCTTTCTTT
>.|TRBV5-1|TRBJ2-1|TRBD2
CASSTPTSGSGDEQFF
TGCGCCAGCAGCACCCCGACTAGCGGGAGTGGGGATGAGCAGTTCTTC
>.|TRBV12-3/TRBV12-4|TRBJ1-6|TRBD1
CASSLDREPLHF
TGTGCCAGCAGTTTGGACAGGGAGCCCCTCCACTTT